This T cell receptor (beta chain) was sequenced for a study of shared clonotypes between healthy human individuals. Nashville, Tennessee was home to all donors, who were Caucasian adults. CDR1 MNHEY and CDR2 SVGAGI come from the germline V gene. The CDR3 runs 13 residues. The assay was run at deep level. Original processing notes: ImmunoSEQ sequences covered only the junction and lacked quality scores; filtering therefore differed. The assay was immunoSEQ multiplex PCR, and TCRdb's table has in-frame clones only and misses some. That table gives V, J and clone size, and the DNA gave D and trimming. This table holds 2 million to 3 million clones, just over 90% found once.

The chain combines TRBV6-5 with TRBJ2-5; no reliable D call. The J call is uncertain, as TRBJ2-7 better fits the DNA end. The sequenced sample was naive CD4+ T cells sorted from blood. Subset indicated: CD45RA+ positively selected. This clonotype was sampled from a man between 18 and 35 years old in good health. The chain's CDR3 is CASARHIYYEQYF. The DNA of the CDR3 is TGTGCCAGCGCACGGCATATTTACTACGAGCAGTACTTC.